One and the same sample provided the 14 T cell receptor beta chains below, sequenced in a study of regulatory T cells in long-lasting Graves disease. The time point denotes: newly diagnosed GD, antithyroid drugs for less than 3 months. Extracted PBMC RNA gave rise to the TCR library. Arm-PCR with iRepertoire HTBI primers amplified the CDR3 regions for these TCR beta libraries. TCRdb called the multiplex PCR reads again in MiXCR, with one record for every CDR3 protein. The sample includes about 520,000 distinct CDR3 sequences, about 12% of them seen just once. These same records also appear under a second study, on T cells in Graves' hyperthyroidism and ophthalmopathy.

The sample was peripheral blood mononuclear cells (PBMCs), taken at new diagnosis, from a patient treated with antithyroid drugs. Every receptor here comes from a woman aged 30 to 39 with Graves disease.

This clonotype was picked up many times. The CDR3 bases are TGTGCCAGCAGTTTATTTTGGACTATCGTCGGGGAGCTGTTTTTT. It encodes CASSLFWTIVGELFF. The V call is TRBV12-3 or TRBV12-4, the J call TRBJ2-2, with a tentative D call TRBD2 (6 bases). Between the trimmed V and J ends, which lost 2 bases and 7 bases, there was a span of 14 bases. The CDR3 contains 15 residues.

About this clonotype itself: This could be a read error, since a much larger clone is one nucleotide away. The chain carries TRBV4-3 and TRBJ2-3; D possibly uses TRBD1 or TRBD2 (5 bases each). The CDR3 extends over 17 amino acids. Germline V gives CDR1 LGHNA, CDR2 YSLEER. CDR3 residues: CASSQDFNGDRTDMQYF. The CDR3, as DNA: TGCGCCAGCAGCCAAGATTTTAATGGGGACCGCACAGATATGCAGTATTTT.

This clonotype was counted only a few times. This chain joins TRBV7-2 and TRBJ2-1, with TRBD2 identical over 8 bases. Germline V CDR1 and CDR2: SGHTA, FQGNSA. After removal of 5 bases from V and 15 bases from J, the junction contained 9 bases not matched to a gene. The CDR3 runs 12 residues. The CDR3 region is CASSLSGTSLFF. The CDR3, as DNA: TGTGCCAGCAGCCTCTCCGGGACTAGTTTGTTCTTC.

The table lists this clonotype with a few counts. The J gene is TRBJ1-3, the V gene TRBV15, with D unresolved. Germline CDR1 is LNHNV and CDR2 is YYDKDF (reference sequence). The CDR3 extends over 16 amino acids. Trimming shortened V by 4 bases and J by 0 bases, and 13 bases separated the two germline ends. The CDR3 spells CATSKVGSYSGNTIYF. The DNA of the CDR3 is TGTGCCACCAGCAAGGTTGGGAGCTACTCTGGAAACACCATATATTTT.

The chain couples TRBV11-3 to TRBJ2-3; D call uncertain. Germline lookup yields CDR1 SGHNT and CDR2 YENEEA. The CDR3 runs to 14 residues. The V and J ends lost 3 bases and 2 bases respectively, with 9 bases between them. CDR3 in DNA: TGTGCCAGCAGCTTGGTTTATATCACAGATACGCAGTATTTT. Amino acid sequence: CASSLVYITDTQYF.

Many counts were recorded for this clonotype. The CDR3 coding sequence is TGTGCCAGCAGCGGACAGGGGGTTGAAGAGACCCAGTACTTC. Residues: CASSGQGVEETQYF. V usage is TRBV2 and J usage is TRBJ2-5; 10 nucleotides match TRBD1. This CDR3 region has 14 residues. V lost 6 bases, J lost 3 bases, and 4 bases stayed unmatched. Per germline, CDR1 SNHLY and CDR2 FYNNEI.

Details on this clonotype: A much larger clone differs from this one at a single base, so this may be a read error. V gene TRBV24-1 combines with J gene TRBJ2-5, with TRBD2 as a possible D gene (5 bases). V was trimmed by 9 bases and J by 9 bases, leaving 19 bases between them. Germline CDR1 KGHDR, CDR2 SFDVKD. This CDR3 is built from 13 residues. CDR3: CATGYGRLEAQYF. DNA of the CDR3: TGTGCCACCGGGTATGGGAGATTGGAGGCCCAGTACTTC.

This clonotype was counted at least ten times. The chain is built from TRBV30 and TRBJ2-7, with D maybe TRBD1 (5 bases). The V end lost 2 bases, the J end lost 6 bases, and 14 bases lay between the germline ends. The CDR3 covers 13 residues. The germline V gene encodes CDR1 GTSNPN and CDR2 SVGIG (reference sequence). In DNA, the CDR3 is TGTGCCTGGAGTATTGGGCTACAGGCCGAGCAGTACTTC. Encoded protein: CAWSIGLQAEQYF.

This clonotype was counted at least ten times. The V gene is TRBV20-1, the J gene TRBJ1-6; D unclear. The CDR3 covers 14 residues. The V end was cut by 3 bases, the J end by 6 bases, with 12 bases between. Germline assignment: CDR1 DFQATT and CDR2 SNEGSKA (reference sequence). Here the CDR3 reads CSASAGVGNSPLHF. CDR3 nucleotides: TGCAGTGCTAGTGCCGGGGTTGGTAATTCACCCCTCCACTTT.

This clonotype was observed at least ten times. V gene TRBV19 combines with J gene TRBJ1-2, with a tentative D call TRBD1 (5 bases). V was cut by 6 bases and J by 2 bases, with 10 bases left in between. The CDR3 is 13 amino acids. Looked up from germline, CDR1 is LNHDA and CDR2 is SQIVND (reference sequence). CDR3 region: CASRPDNNYGYTF. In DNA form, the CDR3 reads TGTGCCAGTAGGCCGGACAACAACTATGGCTACACCTTC.

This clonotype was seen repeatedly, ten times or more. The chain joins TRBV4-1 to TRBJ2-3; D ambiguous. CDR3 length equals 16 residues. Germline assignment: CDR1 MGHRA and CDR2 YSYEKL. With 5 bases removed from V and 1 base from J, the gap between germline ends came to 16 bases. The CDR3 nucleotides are TGCGCCAGCAGCAGAGGCCAACCCTACGGCACAGATACGCAGTATTTT. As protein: CASSRGQPYGTDTQYF.

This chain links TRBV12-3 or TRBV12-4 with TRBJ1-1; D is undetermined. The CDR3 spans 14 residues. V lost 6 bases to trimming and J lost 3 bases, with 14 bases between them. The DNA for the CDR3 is TGTGCCAGCAGGGCCGAGTGGTGGGACACTGAAGCTTTCTTT. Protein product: CASRAEWWDTEAFF.

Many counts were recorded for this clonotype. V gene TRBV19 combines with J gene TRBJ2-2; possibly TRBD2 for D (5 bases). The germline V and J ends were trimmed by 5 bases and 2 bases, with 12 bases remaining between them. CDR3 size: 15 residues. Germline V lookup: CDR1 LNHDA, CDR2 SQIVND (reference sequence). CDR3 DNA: TGTGCCAGTAGTCCTACAGCGGTTAACACCGGGGAGCTGTTTTTT. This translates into CASSPTAVNTGELFF.

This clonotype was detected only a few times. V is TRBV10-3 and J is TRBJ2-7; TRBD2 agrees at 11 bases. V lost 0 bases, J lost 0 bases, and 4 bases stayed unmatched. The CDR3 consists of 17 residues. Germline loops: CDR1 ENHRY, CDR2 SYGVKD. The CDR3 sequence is CAISESGLAGGSYEQYF. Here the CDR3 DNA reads TGTGCCATCAGTGAGTCGGGGCTAGCGGGAGGCTCCTACGAGCAGTACTTC.